This TCR beta chain is drawn from a study of post-analysis software for immune sequencing data. Findings and limits, study-wide: Controls had lower frequencies than patients of four or five TRBV segments, which included TRBV5-6, TRBV5-1 and TRBV20-1. Versus controls, multiple sclerosis patients showed significantly lower diversity (normalized Chao1).

The authors incorporated unique molecular identifiers into the TCR beta cDNA libraries. TCRdb passed the PCR reads through MiXCR, listing each CDR3 protein once. The repertoire holds more than 500,000 distinct CDR3 sequences, with 34% as singletons. V dropped 0 bases and J dropped 3 bases, with 11 bases sitting between them. The CDR3 runs to 15 residues. Per the germline V gene, CDR1 is MGHRA and CDR2 is YSYEKL. In its sample, this clonotype was seen a few times. Its target is unknown. Sequenced: blood. The chain recombines TRBV4-1 with TRBJ1-2; no clear D gene. The sequence derives from a girl between 2 and 17 years old with multiple sclerosis. CDR3 nucleotide sequence: TGCGCCAGCAGCCAAGATTCGGGCGGTCACTATGGCTACACCTTC. Encoded protein: CASSQDSGGHYGYTF.